The source of this TCR beta chain is a study of cytomegalovirus exposure and HLA in healthy donors. The wider study: In a previous analysis, 117 million unique TCR beta sequences were found from 150 million to 200 million T cells.

PCR used 60 Vbeta primers and 13 Jbeta primers. Method: immunoSEQ multiplex PCR; TCRdb's copy keeps in-frame clones and lacks some. Its table records roughly 140,000 clones. CDR1 MDHEN and CDR2 SYDVKM come from the germline V gene. This CDR3 comprises 16 residues. V gave up 1 base and J gave up 0 bases, with 10 bases separating them. The sample comprised PBMCs. This sequence joins TRBV28 and TRBJ1-5, with D tentatively TRBD1 (5 bases). The receptor was isolated from a man in his forties or fifties in good health and CMV-seronegative. The CDR3 nucleotides are TGTGCCAGCAGTTTATCGGGCAGGGATAGCAATCAGCCCCAGCATTTT. Translation: CASSLSGRDSNQPQHF.